This paragraph reports one TCR beta chain. Its antigen remains unidentified. This entry is derived from a study of PD-L1 blockade in urothelial cancer. About the research overall: It was around 2014 that patients started atezolizumab at 1,200 mg intravenously every 3 weeks. The researchers analyzed blood 3 weeks (second dose) and 6 weeks after treatment start.

Findings of the study overall: Sub-median blood TCR clonality before treatment predicted longer survival. Durable benefit was linked to greater 3-week expansion of tumor-associated blood clones.

Repertoires were generated with immunoSEQ multiplex PCR, while TCRdb's copy carries only in-frame clones and drops some. The data show under 100,000 clones, 82% seen once. Trimming pared 0 bases from V and 0 bases from J, leaving 7 bases between. The CDR3 is 15 residues long. Germline lookup yields CDR1 SGHDT and CDR2 YYEEEE. The sample was PBMCs, taken around atezolizumab (anti-PD-L1) treatment. This receptor was obtained from a man aged 65 to 85 with urothelial cancer. The J gene is TRBJ2-1, the V gene TRBV5-6, with D perhaps TRBD2 (5 bases). CDR3 protein: CASSLATSSYNEQFF. The CDR3 DNA sequence: TGTGCCAGCAGCTTGGCCACTAGCTCCTACAATGAGCAGTTCTTC.